This passage covers 27 T cell receptor beta chains from one sample sequenced in a study of T cell responses to AZD1222 COVID-19 vaccine. TCRdb's copy holds only in-frame clones and misses some; the assay was immunoSEQ multiplex PCR. The sample carries 120,000 or so clones, roughly nine tenths recorded once. Sequenced material: peripheral blood, taken on day 0 of AZD1222 vaccination. The receptors originated from an adult in good health.

The chain employs TRBV2 and TRBJ2-5; 11 bases align to TRBD2. V lost 7 bases to trimming and J lost 5 bases; unmatched junction nucleotides: 12. CDR1 SNHLY and CDR2 FYNNEI come from the germline V gene. This CDR3 has 16 amino acids. CDR3 sequence reads: CASTELAGAPGETQYF. CDR3 DNA sequence: TGTGCCAGCACCGAACTAGCGGGGGCACCCGGGGAGACCCAGTACTTC.

This clone was detected only a few times. The V and J genes are TRBV5-1 and TRBJ2-6; 8 bases agree with TRBD2. Germline CDR1 is SGHRS and CDR2 is YFSETQ. The junction had 9 bases not matched to a gene; V was cut back by 4 bases and J by 0 bases. The CDR3 runs to 18 residues. This CDR3 is CASSTLPGGSSGANVLTF. DNA of the CDR3: TGCGCCAGCAGCACCCTCCCGGGAGGGAGCTCTGGGGCCAACGTCCTGACTTTC.

The chain is built from TRBV6-5 and TRBJ1-6; the match to TRBD1 covers 8 bases. V was pared by 0 bases and J by 10 bases, with 8 bases of the junction left unmatched. This CDR3 comprises 16 residues. The V gene's germline CDR1 is MNHEY and CDR2 SVGAGI. The CDR3 DNA reads TGTGCCAGCAGTTACTCTCCGCAGGGGGCGTCATCACCCCTCCACTTT. Protein product: CASSYSPQGASSPLHF.

A single count supports this clone. V usage is TRBV5-1 and J usage is TRBJ2-2; possibly TRBD2 for D (5 bases). Germline-derived CDR1 and CDR2 are SGHRS and YFSETQ. The ends were cut back, 5 bases at V and 4 bases at J, with 9 bases in the middle. This CDR3 has 13 amino acids. As DNA, the CDR3 is TGCGCCAGCAGACGGGAACTCACCGGGGAGCTGTTTTTT. Its protein is CASRRELTGELFF.

As concerns this clone: The same CDR3 arises from other DNA sequences in this sample as well. This sequence joins TRBV9 and TRBJ1-3; D remains unclear. This CDR3 comprises 14 residues. V was clipped by 0 bases and J by 2 bases, with 6 bases between them. Germline CDR1 and CDR2: SGDLS and YYNGEE. CDR3 region: CASSVGGTGNTIYF. For the CDR3, the DNA is TGTGCCAGCAGCGTAGGGGGAACTGGAAACACCATATATTTT.

The chain is built from TRBV6-5 and TRBJ1-4; unclear D gene. CDR1 is MNHEY and CDR2 is SVGAGI in the germline V gene. V was trimmed by 0 bases and J by 8 bases, leaving 13 bases between them. The CDR3 totals 15 residues. The CDR3 reads CASSYSIVSGEKLFF. CDR3 in DNA: TGTGCCAGCAGTTACTCGATTGTATCGGGGGAAAAACTGTTTTTT.

The chain uses TRBV30 and TRBJ2-3, with 7 bases aligning to TRBD1. The germline V gene encodes CDR1 GTSNPN and CDR2 SVGIG (reference sequence). The CDR3 consists of 12 residues. Trimming removed 0 bases from V and 9 bases from J; junction bases left unmatched: 3. CDR3 protein: CAWSVLGQTQYF. In nucleotides, the CDR3 is TGTGCCTGGAGTGTACTGGGACAGACGCAGTATTTT.

The chain uses TRBV19 and TRBJ1-5; tentative D call: TRBD1 (6 bases). Trimming took 1 base from V and 4 from J, leaving 11 bases between them. Per the germline V gene, CDR1 is LNHDA and CDR2 is SQIVND (reference sequence). This CDR3 contains 15 residues. In DNA form, the CDR3 reads TGTGCCAGTAGTATAGCAGGACAGCTTAATCAGCCCCAGCATTTT. This sequence encodes CASSIAGQLNQPQHF.

V is TRBV12-3 or TRBV12-4 and J is TRBJ2-3; TRBD1 matches 8 bases. V lost 6 bases, J lost 4 bases, and 3 bases stayed unmatched. The length of the CDR3 is 13 residues. This CDR3 reads CASRRQGPDTQYF. CDR3 sequence (DNA): TGTGCCAGCAGGAGACAGGGGCCAGATACGCAGTATTTT.

This chain uses TRBV29-1 with TRBJ1-2; maybe TRBD1 (5 bases). The CDR3 extends over 14 amino acids. Looked up from germline, CDR1 is SQVTM and CDR2 is ANQGSEA. V lost 6 bases and J 0 bases, leaving 14 bases between the germline ends. The CDR3 loop reads CSVPPQEANYGYTF. CDR3 nucleotide sequence: TGCAGCGTCCCCCCACAGGAAGCTAACTATGGCTACACCTTC.

Points on this clone: Germline is not matched at one junction end, which may reflect a read error. This rearrangement joins TRBV2 to TRBJ1-1, with D maybe TRBD1 (5 bases). Germline V gene lookup returns CDR1 SNHLY and CDR2 FYNNEI. The length of the CDR3 is 13 residues. Written as DNA, the CDR3 is TGTGCCAGCAGGGAAGGGGAGTACACTGAAGCTTTCTTT. Translating gives CASREGEYTEAFF.

CDR3 bases: TGTGCCAGCAGCCTGGGACAGGCCTCCACTTTC. It is translated as CASSLGQASTF. This rearrangement joins TRBV12-3 or TRBV12-4 to TRBJ2-6; 8 bases fit TRBD1. V trimming: 6 bases; J trimming: 19 bases; junction bases outside the gene matches: 8. The CDR3 covers 11 residues.

This clone was counted only a few times. The chain recombines TRBV5-4 with TRBJ2-2; D perhaps matches TRBD1 (5 bases). V lost 2 bases, J lost 1 base, and 12 bases lay in between. CDR3 length equals 16 residues. CDR1 and CDR2 from the germline V gene are SGHNT and YYREEE (reference sequence). The CDR3 DNA is TGTGCCAGCAGCTTCCAGCCAGGGATGAACACCGGGGAGCTGTTTTTT. Protein: CASSFQPGMNTGELFF.

V and J are TRBV10-3 and TRBJ2-7, with a possible D match to TRBD1 (5 bases). The V and J ends lost 3 bases and 0 bases respectively, with 6 bases between them. The CDR3 is 13 residues long. Looked up from germline, CDR1 is ENHRY and CDR2 is SYGVKD. The CDR3: CAISDDSSYEQYF. The CDR3 coding sequence is TGTGCCATCAGTGATGACAGCTCCTACGAGCAGTACTTC.

This clone was seen a single time. The chain recombines TRBV9 with TRBJ1-2, with D uncertain. This CDR3 spans 11 amino acids. V dropped 4 bases and J dropped 4 bases, with 5 bases sitting between them. Germline assignment: CDR1 SGDLS and CDR2 YYNGEE. The CDR3 is CASSRVYGYTF. DNA for the CDR3: TGTGCCAGCAGCCGGGTCTATGGCTACACCTTC. Supplemented by reference TRBV9 and TRBJ1-2, the full variable domain reads DSGVTQTPKHLITATGQRVTLRCSPRSGDLSVYWYQQSLDQGLQFLIQYYNGEERAKGNILERFSAQQFPDLHSELNLSSLELGDSALYFCASSRVYGYTFGSGTRLTVV.

The chain links TRBV14 to TRBJ2-3; D perhaps matches TRBD1 (7 bases). The CDR3 extends over 15 amino acids. Germline lookup yields CDR1 SGHDN and CDR2 FVKESK. The V end was cut by 5 bases, the J end by 2 bases, with 14 bases between. The CDR3 DNA sequence: TGTGCCAGCAGCGTGCGGGACAGAACCACAGATACGCAGTATTTT. Translated: CASSVRDRTTDTQYF.

This rearrangement joins TRBV27 to TRBJ2-1; 10 nucleotides align to TRBD1. This CDR3 comprises 15 residues. The germline V gene has CDR1 MNHEY and CDR2 SMNVEV (reference sequence). After removal of 6 bases from V and 7 bases from J, the junction contained 9 bases not matched to a gene. The CDR3 sequence: CASSPGTGVKNEQFF. CDR3 sequence (DNA): TGTGCCAGCAGCCCCGGGACAGGGGTTAAAAATGAGCAGTTCTTC.

This clone came up a few times. The V call is TRBV5-6, the J call TRBJ1-5; 10 nucleotides match TRBD1. V shed 5 bases, J shed 2 bases, and the junction held 7 bases outside the gene matches. Germline V gene lookup returns CDR1 SGHDT and CDR2 YYEEEE. The CDR3 loop spans 16 amino acids. The CDR3 sequence is CASSRRDRGGNQPQHF. The DNA of the CDR3 is TGTGCCAGCAGTCGGAGGGACAGGGGAGGCAATCAGCCCCAGCATTTT.

J is TRBJ1-4 and V is TRBV3-1 (or the pseudogene TRBV3-2); D uncertain. Germline loops: CDR1 LGHDT, CDR2 YNNKEL (reference sequence). V lost 1 base and J lost 10, with 16 bases in between. This CDR3 region has 15 residues. Written as DNA, the CDR3 is TGTGCCAGCAGCCAAGGATCTGGCGGACGGGGAAAACTGTTTTTT. Residues: CASSQGSGGRGKLFF.

This rearrangement joins TRBV28 to TRBJ2-1; D tentatively reads TRBD1 or TRBD2 (6 bases each). The germline V gene has CDR1 MDHEN and CDR2 SYDVKM. This CDR3 comprises 15 residues. The V and J ends lost 4 bases and 8 bases respectively, with 18 bases between them. CDR3 in DNA: TGTGCCAGCAGTTCCGGGGGCTCTAGAGGGCATGAGCAGTTCTTC. It is translated as CASSSGGSRGHEQFF.

This clone occurred once. The chain carries TRBV14 and TRBJ1-1, with D perhaps matching TRBD1 (6 bases). The germline V gene encodes CDR1 SGHDN and CDR2 FVKESK. This CDR3 has 16 residues. With 1 base removed from V and 3 bases from J, the gap between germline ends came to 15 bases. CDR3 in amino acids: CASSQGGGLLDTEAFF. The CDR3 DNA reads TGTGCCAGCAGCCAAGGGGGGGGGCTGTTGGACACTGAAGCTTTCTTT.

The V gene is TRBV11-2, the J gene TRBJ2-1, with unresolved D. V dropped 5 bases and J dropped 10 bases, with 9 bases sitting between them. Germline-derived CDR1 and CDR2 are SGHAT and FQNNGV. This CDR3 is built from 11 residues. The CDR3 bases are TGTGCCAGCAGCCCTGTTGAGGAGCAGTTCTTC. This translates into CASSPVEEQFF.

The CDR3 nucleotides are TGTGCCAGCAGCTTAGGGACTAGCGAAAAATACGAGCAGTACTTC. This sequence encodes CASSLGTSEKYEQYF. The gene calls are TRBV5-4 and TRBJ2-7; 10 nucleotides align to TRBD2. This CDR3 comprises 15 residues. Per germline, CDR1 SGHNT and CDR2 YYREEE (reference sequence). V was clipped by 2 bases and J by 4 bases; unmatched bases: 6.

The chain combines TRBV2 with TRBJ1-5, with 9 bases fitting TRBD1. Germline CDR1 and CDR2: SNHLY and FYNNEI. V gave up 3 bases and J gave up 7 bases; unmatched junction bases: 4. CDR3 length equals 14 residues. This CDR3 reads CASSERQGGQPQHF. DNA of the CDR3: TGTGCCAGCAGTGAGAGACAGGGGGGACAGCCCCAGCATTTT. The full variable domain, completed using reference TRBV2 and TRBJ1-5, is EPEVTQTPSHQVTQMGQEVILRCVPISNHLYFYWYRQILGQKVEFLVSFYNNEISEKSEIFDDQFSVERPDGSNFTLKIRSTKLEDSAMYFCASSERQGGQPQHFGDGTRLSIL.

This clone was counted a single time. The V gene is TRBV4-1, the J gene TRBJ1-2, with 7 bases identical to TRBD1. This CDR3 region has 14 residues. With 0 bases clipped from V and 4 bases from J, the junction kept 2 bases outside the gene matches. Germline V CDR1 and CDR2: MGHRA, YSYEKL. CDR3 DNA: TGCGCCAGCAGCCAAGACAGGGGGGTCTATGGCTACACCTTC. Translation: CASSQDRGVYGYTF.

The chain carries TRBV5-1 and TRBJ2-3; 13 bases line up with TRBD2. With 3 bases clipped from V and 4 bases from J, the junction kept 8 bases outside the gene matches. This CDR3 comprises 17 residues. Germline CDR1 reads SGHRS; CDR2 reads YFSETQ. The CDR3 here is CASSSGLAGKFADTQYF. CDR3 DNA: TGCGCCAGCAGCTCGGGACTAGCGGGAAAGTTTGCAGATACGCAGTATTTT.

This clone showed up just a few times. The V and J genes are TRBV19 and TRBJ1-2; no firm D call. V gave up 3 bases and J gave up 8 bases, with 10 bases separating them. CDR3 length: 12 residues. Germline CDR1 reads LNHDA; CDR2 reads SQIVND (reference sequence). This CDR3 is CASSIRGEGYTF. CDR3 coding DNA: TGTGCCAGTAGTATCCGCGGAGAGGGCTACACCTTC. Filled out from reference TRBV19 and TRBJ1-2, the complete variable domain reads DGGITQSPKYLFRKEGQNVTLSCEQNLNHDAMYWYRQDPGQGLRLIYYSQIVNDFQKGDIAEGYSVSREKKESFPLTVTSAQKNPTAFYLCASSIRGEGYTFGSGTRLTVV.